The 14 T cell receptor beta chains below were found in one sample sequenced in a study of Graves' ophthalmopathy and Graves' hyperthyroidism. Scientists amplified the TCR beta CDR3 regions from RNA transcripts. The first-round RT-PCR employed HTBI primers together with the Qiagen OneStep RT-PCR kit. A multiplex PCR was then performed as the second round. One entry per CDR3 protein results from TCRdb running MiXCR on the multiplex PCR reads. The sample shows approximately 460,000 distinct CDR3 sequences, around an eighth of them seen only once. The specimen was blood. The receptors were gathered from a woman aged 25 to 39 with Graves' ophthalmopathy.

This clonotype was found many times. V usage is TRBV6-1 and J usage is TRBJ1-1, with no clear D. Germline-derived CDR1 and CDR2 are MNHNS and SASEGT. V was shortened by 9 bases and J by 4 bases, with 12 bases between the two germline ends. The CDR3 loop spans 12 amino acids. CDR3 sequence (DNA): TGTGCCAGTAGACGGGAGGGCACTGAAGCTTTCTTT. Translating it yields CASRREGTEAFF.

This clonotype was seen more than once but under ten times. The chain is built from TRBV7-3 and TRBJ2-2; 12 nucleotides align to TRBD2. Germline V lookup: CDR1 SGHTA, CDR2 FQGTGA. Trimming at V came to 6 bases and at J to 6 bases, leaving 11 bases not matched to a gene. The CDR3 has 17 amino acids. The CDR3 bases are TGTGCCAGCAGTCTGACTAGCGGGAGAAGGGGTGCCGGGGAGCTGTTTTTT. It is translated as CASSLTSGRRGAGELFF. The full variable domain, with the rest looked up from reference TRBV7-3 and TRBJ2-2, is GAGVSQTPSNKVTEKGKYVELRCDPISGHTALYWYRQSLGQGPEFLIYFQGTGAADDSGLPNDRFFAVRPEGSVSTLKIQRTERGDSAVYLCASSLTSGRRGAGELFFGEGSRLTVL.

This clonotype has at least ten counts. V usage is TRBV11-2 and J usage is TRBJ1-3; D ambiguous. The germline V and J ends were trimmed by 5 bases and 0 bases, with 11 bases remaining between them. The CDR3 has 15 residues. Germline values: CDR1 SGHAT, CDR2 FQNNGV. The CDR3 DNA sequence: TGTGCCAGCAGCCTCACAGCGATCTCTGGAAACACCATATATTTT. This translates into CASSLTAISGNTIYF.

The CDR3 sequence: CASSSLTRTWNTEAFF. The DNA for the CDR3 is TGTGCCAGCAGTTCCCTTACCCGAACATGGAACACTGAAGCTTTCTTT. The J gene is TRBJ1-1, the V gene TRBV6-5; D is uncertain. The length of the CDR3 is 16 residues. CDR1 and CDR2 from the germline V gene are MNHEY and SVGAGI. The V end lost 4 bases, the J end lost 1 base, and 16 bases lay between the germline ends.

J is TRBJ2-2 and V is TRBV11-1, with 9 bases aligning to TRBD1. Germline assignment: CDR1 SGHAT and CDR2 FQDESV (reference sequence). This CDR3 contains 16 residues. The trim removed 5 bases at V and 7 bases at J, leaving 11 bases unmatched. DNA of the CDR3: TGTGCCAGCAGCCGATACGGACAGGGGATTAGCGGGGAGCTGTTTTTT. It yields the protein CASSRYGQGISGELFF.

This clonotype was seen repeatedly, ten times or more. V is TRBV20-1 and J is TRBJ2-7, with TRBD2 identical over 9 bases. The CDR3 consists of 16 residues. The V and J ends lost 3 bases and 3 bases, in that order; junction bases with no gene match: 12. CDR1 is DFQATT and CDR2 is SNEGSKA in the germline V gene (reference sequence). The CDR3 DNA is TGCAGTGCTAGTCCCGTCAAGAGCGGGGGGCACTACGAGCAGTACTTC. Translated, it gives CSASPVKSGGHYEQYF.

This clonotype was found many times. The chain couples TRBV15 to TRBJ1-1; 7 nucleotides agree with TRBD1. The trim removed 4 bases at V and 1 base at J, leaving 12 bases unmatched. Germline lookup yields CDR1 LNHNV and CDR2 YYDKDF (reference sequence). The CDR3 runs 17 residues. CDR3 sequence reads: CATSIQPLDRKNTEAFF. The CDR3 coding sequence is TGTGCCACCAGCATACAACCCCTGGACAGGAAGAACACTGAAGCTTTCTTT.

This clonotype has at least ten counts. The chain links TRBV27 to TRBJ1-1; a weak D match, TRBD1 (6 bases). The CDR3 consists of 15 residues. Germline lookup yields CDR1 MNHEY and CDR2 SMNVEV (reference sequence). V gave up 3 bases and J gave up 1 base, with 12 bases separating them. The chain's CDR3 is CASSFLDRQNTEAFF. The DNA for the CDR3 is TGTGCCAGCAGTTTCCTGGACAGACAGAACACTGAAGCTTTCTTT.

Ten or more counts support this clonotype. The V gene is TRBV27, the J gene TRBJ1-5, with D possibly being TRBD1 (5 bases). The CDR3 totals 15 residues. V dropped 3 bases and J dropped 4 bases, with 13 bases sitting between them. Germline loops: CDR1 MNHEY, CDR2 SMNVEV (reference sequence). DNA of the CDR3: TGTGCCAGCAGTTTGCAGGGTGAGTGGAATCAGCCCCAGCATTTT. Translating gives CASSLQGEWNQPQHF.

This clonotype appeared many times. The rearrangement joins TRBV5-1 to TRBJ1-1, with a possible D match to TRBD1 (6 bases). The V and J ends lost 4 bases and 3 bases respectively, with 13 bases between them. CDR1 is SGHRS and CDR2 is YFSETQ in the germline V gene. The CDR3 spans 14 residues. CDR3 in DNA: TGCGCCAGCAGCCCACAGGGAGGGGACACTGAAGCTTTCTTT. It yields the protein CASSPQGGDTEAFF.

Remarks on this clonotype: With a much larger clone just one base away, this may be a read error. The CDR3 coding sequence is TGTGCCAGCAGCGCAATAGAGATCCAGTACTTC. It specifies CASSAIEIQYF. This chain links TRBV7-6 with TRBJ2-5; D unclear. Germline assignment: CDR1 SGHVS and CDR2 FNYEAQ. The CDR3 spans 11 residues.

This clonotype has a handful of counts. The rearrangement links TRBV11-2 to TRBJ1-1, with a possible D match to TRBD1 (6 bases). Germline-derived CDR1 and CDR2 are SGHAT and FQNNGV. The V end lost 4 bases, the J end lost 4 bases, and 16 bases lay between the germline ends. The CDR3 sequence is 15 residues long. The CDR3 sequence is CASSSRARGSTEAFF. The CDR3 DNA sequence: TGTGCCAGCAGCTCAAGGGCGAGGGGGAGCACTGAAGCTTTCTTT.

The chain recombines TRBV12-3 or TRBV12-4 with TRBJ2-7; 8 bases agree with TRBD1. After removal of 6 bases from V and 0 bases from J, the junction contained 7 bases not matched to a gene. The CDR3 totals 15 residues. CDR3 loop: CASSRDRKPSYEQYF. In DNA, the CDR3 is TGTGCCAGCAGCCGGGACAGGAAACCCTCCTACGAGCAGTACTTC.

This clonotype was seen at least ten times. The gene calls are TRBV6-2 or TRBV6-3 and TRBJ1-5; possible D gene TRBD1, 6 bases. Germline loops: CDR1 MNHEY, CDR2 SVGEGT. V was cut by 4 bases and J by 3 bases, with 13 bases left in between. The CDR3 is 15 residues long. CDR3 residues: CASSSHRAFNQPQHF. Written as DNA, the CDR3 is TGTGCCAGCAGTTCCCACAGGGCCTTCAATCAGCCCCAGCATTTT.